This T cell receptor beta chain was retrieved from a study of blood T cell repertoires in COVID-19 (dated by TCRdb to the early 2020s). Regarding the complete study: The collaborator samples originated in the United States, Italy and Spain and spanned the acute and convalescent phases of COVID-19. The samples were drawn from two sources: the first 160 participants of the ongoing ImmuneRACE study, and about 1,300 subjects contributed by 6 global collaborators. Where HLA class I and class II types were available, the types were taken from metadata supplied by the sample provider, not from assay-based typing. Deeply sampled blood TCRbeta repertoires from subjects exposed to, actively infected with, or recovered from COVID-19 were included in the dataset. Sample metadata almost always included a de-identified subject ID, COVID-19 status, age in years and sex. A freely available public database, intended as a resource for researchers studying the immune response to SARS-CoV-2, is where the repertoires were released. The material from the prospective study consisted of cDNA or gDNA derived from T cells, B-cell-depleted T cells, or PBMCs. General conclusions and limits of the study: Clinical and demographic metadata were provided uncurated, with the amount varying by source and participant.

Regarding this clone: Its specific antigen is unknown. No much larger clonotype is one base removed from it; base qualities were not supplied.

One collaborating source in Seattle enrolled patients during active infection and followed them longitudinally through the course of disease. The collaborating institutions used their own protocols to collect whole blood in K2EDTA tubes. For TCRbeta analysis, collaborators shipped samples as frozen whole blood, isolated PBMCs, or DNA extracted from either of those sample types. TCRbeta CDR3 regions were amplified from genomic DNA using the immunoSEQ Assay, a bias-controlled multiplex PCR. The original pipeline was this. Nucleated cell counts per sample were estimated from amplification of reference gene primers within the assay. To quantify the absolute abundance of each unique TCRbeta CDR3 rearrangement, sequence reads were collapsed and filtered. For each sample, productive Simpson clonality was calculated as the square root of Simpson's diversity index over productive rearrangements. This immuneACCESS table, as held by TCRdb, lists in-frame sequences with V and J called but not all clones. Of the missing ones, under half trace to an unresolved V gene in checked studies; the others have no known cause. That table furnishes V, J and clone size, whereas the DNA furnished D and trimming. For this sample the table gives about 88,000 clones, of which less than 95% were detected only once. About 6.3% of the sample comes from the top ten.

There are 13 amino acids in the CDR3, from cysteine to phenylalanine inclusive. CDR3 DNA is the only sequence kept; it has 39 bases, read in frame from the first base. CDR1 and CDR2 were assigned from the germline V gene as MNHEY and SVGAGI. Trimming costs V 5 bases and J 6 bases, and their ends lie 14 bases apart. The chain was built from TRBV6-5 and TRBJ2-7, with an unclear D gene assignment. The sequence was collected from a man aged 18 to 29 with COVID-19, enrolled during active disease. The sample consisted of peripheral blood. This receptor has the CDR3 CASSPLITGEQYF. The nucleotide sequence reads as follows: TGTGCCAGCAGTCCCCTAATAACGGGCGAGCAGTACTTC.